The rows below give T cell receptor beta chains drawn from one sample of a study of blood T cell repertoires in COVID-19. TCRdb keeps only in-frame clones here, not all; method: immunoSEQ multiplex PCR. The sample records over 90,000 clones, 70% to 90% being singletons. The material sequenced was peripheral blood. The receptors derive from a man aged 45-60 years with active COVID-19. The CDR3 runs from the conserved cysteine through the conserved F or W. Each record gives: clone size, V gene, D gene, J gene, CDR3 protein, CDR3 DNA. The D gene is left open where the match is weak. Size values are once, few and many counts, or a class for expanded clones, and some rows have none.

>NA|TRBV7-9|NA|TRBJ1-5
CASSFSGDQPQHF
TGTGCCAGCAGCTTTTCGGGGGATCAGCCCCAGCATTTT
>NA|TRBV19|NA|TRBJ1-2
CASSIDIVRDSNYGYTF
TGTGCCAGTAGTATAGATATCGTAAGAGACTCTAACTATGGCTACACCTTC
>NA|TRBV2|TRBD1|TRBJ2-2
CASSAGGFTGELFF
TGTGCCAGCAGTGCAGGGGGCTTTACCGGGGAGCTGTTTTTT
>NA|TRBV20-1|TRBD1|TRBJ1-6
CSASLQGVDSPLHF
TGCAGTGCTAGTCTCCAGGGGGTGGATTCACCCCTCCACTTT
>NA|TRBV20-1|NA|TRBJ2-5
CSVVRQETQYF
TGCAGTGTGGTGCGCCAAGAGACCCAGTACTTC
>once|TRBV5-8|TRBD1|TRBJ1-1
CASSPRQGARNTEAFF
TGTGCCAGCAGCCCCCGACAGGGGGCGCGGAACACTGAAGCTTTCTTT
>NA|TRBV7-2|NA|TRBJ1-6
CASSFQGSYSPLHF
TGTGCCAGCAGCTTTCAGGGCAGTTATTCACCCCTCCACTTT
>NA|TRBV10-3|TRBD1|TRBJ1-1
CAISAPGTGSGTEAFF
TGTGCCATCAGCGCTCCCGGGACAGGAAGTGGCACTGAAGCTTTCTTT
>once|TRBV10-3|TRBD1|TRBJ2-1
CANRQGAGNEQFF
TGTGCCAATAGACAGGGGGCGGGCAATGAGCAGTTCTTC
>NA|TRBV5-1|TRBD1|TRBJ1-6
CASSTGQGYNSPLHF
TGCGCCAGCAGCACGGGACAGGGCTATAATTCACCCCTCCACTTT
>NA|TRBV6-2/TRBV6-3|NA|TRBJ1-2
CASSTTGTYGYTF
TGTGCCAGCAGTACTACAGGGACCTATGGCTACACCTTC
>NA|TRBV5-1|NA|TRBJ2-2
CASSLGGGGTNTGELFF
TGCGCCAGCAGCTTGGGGGGCGGCGGGACGAACACCGGGGAGCTGTTTTTT
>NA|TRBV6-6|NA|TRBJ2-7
CASSYSRVVKNYEQYF
TGTGCCAGCAGTTACTCGAGGGTAGTGAAAAACTACGAGCAGTACTTC
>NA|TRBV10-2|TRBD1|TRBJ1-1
CASSGTGLKTEAFF
TGCGCCAGCAGTGGGACAGGGTTGAAGACTGAAGCTTTCTTT
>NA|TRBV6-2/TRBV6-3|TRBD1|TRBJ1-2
CASSYTFPGQGGGYTF
TGTGCCAGCAGTTATACCTTTCCGGGACAGGGTGGTGGCTACACCTTC
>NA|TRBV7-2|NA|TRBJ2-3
CASSSQRVGTDTQYF
TGTGCCAGCAGCTCCCAGCGGGTGGGCACAGATACGCAGTATTTT
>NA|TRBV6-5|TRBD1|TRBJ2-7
CASRRGHGYEQYF
TGTGCCAGCAGGAGGGGGCATGGCTACGAGCAGTACTTC
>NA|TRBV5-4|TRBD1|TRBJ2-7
CASSKGQEIYYEQYF
TGTGCCAGCAGCAAAGGACAGGAGATTTACTACGAGCAGTACTTC
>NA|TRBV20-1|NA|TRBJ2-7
CSASDSNHEQYF
TGCAGTGCAAGTGACAGTAACCACGAGCAGTACTTC
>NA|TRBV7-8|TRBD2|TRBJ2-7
CASSIIPGLASYEQYF
TGTGCCAGCAGCATAATACCGGGACTAGCCTCCTACGAGCAGTACTTC
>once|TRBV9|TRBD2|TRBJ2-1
CASSPPGGTSGGPGDEQFF
TGTGCCAGCAGCCCGCCGGGGGGAACTAGCGGGGGCCCGGGGGATGAGCAGTTCTTC
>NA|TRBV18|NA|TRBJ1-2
CASSPRAAAWGGYTF
TGTGCCAGCTCACCCAGGGCAGCCGCCTGGGGCGGCTACACCTTC
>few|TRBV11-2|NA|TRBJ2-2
CASSIPISGANTGELFF
TGTGCCAGCAGCATACCTATTAGCGGCGCGAACACCGGGGAGCTGTTTTTT
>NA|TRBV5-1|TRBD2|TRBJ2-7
CASSLTGGDGYEQYF
TGCGCCAGCAGCTTGACCGGGGGGGATGGATACGAGCAGTACTTC
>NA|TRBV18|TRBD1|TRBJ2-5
CASSPGTGGGAQYF
TGTGCCAGCTCCCCCGGGACAGGCGGTGGGGCCCAGTACTTC
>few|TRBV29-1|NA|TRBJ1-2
CSFGGVGGYTF
TGCAGCTTCGGGGGAGTGGGTGGCTACACCTTC
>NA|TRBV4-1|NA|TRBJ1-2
CASSPRGDYGYTF
TGCGCCAGCAGCCCCCGGGGGGACTATGGCTACACCTTC
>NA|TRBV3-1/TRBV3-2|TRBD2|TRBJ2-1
CASSLTSGGNEQFF
TGTGCCAGCAGTCTCACTAGCGGGGGGAATGAGCAGTTCTTC
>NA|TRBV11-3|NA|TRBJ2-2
CASSLASANTGELFF
TGTGCCAGCAGCTTAGCCTCCGCGAACACCGGGGAGCTGTTTTTT
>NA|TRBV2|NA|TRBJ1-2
CASRLRGDYGYTF
TGTGCCAGCAGGTTAAGGGGCGACTATGGCTACACCTTC
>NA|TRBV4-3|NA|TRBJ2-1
CASSPVGGANEQFF
TGCGCCAGCAGCCCCGTGGGGGGGGCGAATGAGCAGTTCTTC
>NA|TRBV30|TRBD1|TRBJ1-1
CAWSLRGHVEAFF
TGTGCCTGGAGCCTCAGGGGGCATGTTGAAGCTTTCTTT
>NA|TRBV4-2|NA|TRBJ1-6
CASSQDPDSGNSPLHF
TGTGCCAGCAGCCAAGACCCGGACAGTGGAAATTCACCCCTCCACTTT
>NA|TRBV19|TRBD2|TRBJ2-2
CASSLGGLAGHTGELFF
TGTGCCAGTAGTTTGGGGGGACTAGCGGGGCACACCGGGGAGCTGTTTTTT
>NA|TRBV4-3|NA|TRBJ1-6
CASSQDEGSGRNSPLHF
TGCGCCAGCAGCCAAGATGAAGGTTCTGGGCGTAATTCACCCCTCCACTTT
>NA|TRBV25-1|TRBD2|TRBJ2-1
CASSESGTRNEQFF
TGTGCCAGCAGTGAATCGGGGACTAGAAATGAGCAGTTCTTC
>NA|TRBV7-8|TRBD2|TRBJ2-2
CASGRDSGGAGELFF
TGTGCCAGCGGAAGGGATAGCGGGGGGGCCGGGGAGCTGTTTTTT
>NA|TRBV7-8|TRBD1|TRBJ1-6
CASSSALTGAKGSPLHF
TGTGCCAGCAGCTCCGCACTGACAGGGGCAAAGGGTTCACCCCTCCACTTT
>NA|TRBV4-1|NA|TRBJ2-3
CASSRTLTDTQYF
TGCGCCAGCAGCCGTACCCTAACGGATACGCAGTATTTT
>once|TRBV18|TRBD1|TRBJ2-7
CASSLGQGVYEQYF
TGTGCCAGCTCACTAGGACAGGGCGTGTACGAGCAGTACTTC
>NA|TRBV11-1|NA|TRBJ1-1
CASSFPGSTTEAFF
TGTGCCAGCAGCTTTCCAGGCTCGACCACTGAAGCTTTCTTT
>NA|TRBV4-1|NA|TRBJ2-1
CASSQDAGQSYNEQFF
TGCGCCAGCAGCCAAGATGCGGGACAGAGCTACAATGAGCAGTTCTTC
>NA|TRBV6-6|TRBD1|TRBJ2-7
CASSRTIPAGTGVYEQYF
TGTGCCAGCAGCCGAACGATTCCCGCCGGGACAGGAGTCTACGAGCAGTACTTC
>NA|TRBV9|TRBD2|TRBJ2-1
CASSVKASGTPHEQFF
TGTGCCAGCAGCGTAAAGGCTAGCGGGACCCCCCATGAGCAGTTCTTC
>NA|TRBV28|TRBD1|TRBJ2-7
CASSLGQAPHEQYF
TGTGCCAGCAGTTTAGGACAGGCCCCCCACGAGCAGTACTTC
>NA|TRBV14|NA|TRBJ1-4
CASSLRTGIQEKLFF
TGTGCCAGCAGCTTACGAACAGGGATTCAAGAAAAACTGTTTTTT